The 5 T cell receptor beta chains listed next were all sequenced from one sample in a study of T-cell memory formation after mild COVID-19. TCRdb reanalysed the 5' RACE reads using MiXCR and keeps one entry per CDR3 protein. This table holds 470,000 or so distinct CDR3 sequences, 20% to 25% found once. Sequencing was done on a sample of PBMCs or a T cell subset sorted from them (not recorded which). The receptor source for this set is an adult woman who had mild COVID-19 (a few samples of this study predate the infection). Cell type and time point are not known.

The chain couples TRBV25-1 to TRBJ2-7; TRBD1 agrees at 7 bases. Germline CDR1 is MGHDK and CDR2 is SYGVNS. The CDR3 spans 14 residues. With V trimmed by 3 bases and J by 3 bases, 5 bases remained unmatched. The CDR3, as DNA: TGTGCCAGCAGTGATAGACAGGGCTACTACGAGCAGTACTTC. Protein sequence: CASSDRQGYYEQYF.

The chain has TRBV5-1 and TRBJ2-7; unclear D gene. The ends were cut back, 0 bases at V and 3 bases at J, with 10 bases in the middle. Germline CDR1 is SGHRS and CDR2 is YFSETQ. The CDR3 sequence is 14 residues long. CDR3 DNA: TGCGCCAGCAGCTTGGCCAGCGATAACTACGAGCAGTACTTC. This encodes CASSLASDNYEQYF.

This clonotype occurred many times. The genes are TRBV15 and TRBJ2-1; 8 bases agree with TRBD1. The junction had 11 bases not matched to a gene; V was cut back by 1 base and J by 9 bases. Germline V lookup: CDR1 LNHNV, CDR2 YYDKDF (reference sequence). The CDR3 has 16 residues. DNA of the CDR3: TGTGCCACCAGCAGAGCGCGGATGCAGGGGGCGCGTGAGCAGTTCTTC. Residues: CATSRARMQGAREQFF. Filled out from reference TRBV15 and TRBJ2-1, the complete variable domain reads DAMVIQNPRYQVTQFGKPVTLSCSQTLNHNVMYWYQQKSSQAPKLLFHYYDKDFNNEADTPDNFQSRRPNTSFCFLDIRSPGLGDTAMYLCATSRARMQGAREQFFGPGTRLTVL.

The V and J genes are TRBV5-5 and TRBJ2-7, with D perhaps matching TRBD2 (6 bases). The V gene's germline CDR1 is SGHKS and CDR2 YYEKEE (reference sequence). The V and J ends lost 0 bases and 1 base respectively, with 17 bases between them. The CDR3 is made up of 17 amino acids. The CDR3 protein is CASSLGGLRDGSYEQYF. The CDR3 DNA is TGTGCCAGCAGCTTGGGTGGGTTGCGGGACGGGTCCTACGAGCAGTACTTC.

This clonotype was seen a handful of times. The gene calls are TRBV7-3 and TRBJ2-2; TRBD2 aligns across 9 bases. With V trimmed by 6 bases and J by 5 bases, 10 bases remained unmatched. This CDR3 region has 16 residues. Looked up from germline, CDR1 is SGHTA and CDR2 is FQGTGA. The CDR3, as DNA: TGTGCCAGCAGTTCGTATAGCGGGAGAAGTACCGGGGAGCTGTTTTTT. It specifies CASSSYSGRSTGELFF.